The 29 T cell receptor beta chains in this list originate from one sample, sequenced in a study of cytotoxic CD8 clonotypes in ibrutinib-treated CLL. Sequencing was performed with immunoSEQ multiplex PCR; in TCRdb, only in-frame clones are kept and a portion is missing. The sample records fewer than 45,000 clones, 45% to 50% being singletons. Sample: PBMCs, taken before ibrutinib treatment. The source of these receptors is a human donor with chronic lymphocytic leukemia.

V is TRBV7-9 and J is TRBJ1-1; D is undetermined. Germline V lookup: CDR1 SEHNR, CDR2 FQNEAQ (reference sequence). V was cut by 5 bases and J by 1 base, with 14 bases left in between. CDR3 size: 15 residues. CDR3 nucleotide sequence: TGTGCCAGCAGCCTCGTTGGAGGAGGGAACACTGAAGCTTTCTTT. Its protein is CASSLVGGGNTEAFF.

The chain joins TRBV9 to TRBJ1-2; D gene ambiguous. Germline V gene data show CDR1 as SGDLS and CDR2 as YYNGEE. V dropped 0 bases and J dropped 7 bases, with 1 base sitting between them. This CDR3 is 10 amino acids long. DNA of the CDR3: TGTGCCAGCAGCGTAGTTGGCTACACCTTC. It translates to CASSVVGYTF.

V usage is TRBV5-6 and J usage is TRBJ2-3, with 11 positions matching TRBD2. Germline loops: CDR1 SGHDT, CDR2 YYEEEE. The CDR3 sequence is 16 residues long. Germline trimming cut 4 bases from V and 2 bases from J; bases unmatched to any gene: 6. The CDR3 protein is CASSLTSGEITDTQYF. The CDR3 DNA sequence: TGTGCCAGCAGCCTGACTAGCGGGGAGATCACAGATACGCAGTATTTT. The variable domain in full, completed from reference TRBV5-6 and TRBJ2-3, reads DAGVTQSPTHLIKTRGQQVTLRCSPKSGHDTVSWYQQALGQGPQFIFQYYEEEERQRGNFPDRFSGHQFPNYSSELNVNALLLGDSALYLCASSLTSGEITDTQYFGPGTRLTVL.

The CDR3 sequence: CSAQDGYTF. CDR3 bases: TGCAGTGCTCAAGATGGCTACACCTTC. The rearrangement joins TRBV20-1 to TRBJ1-2, with D unresolved. The CDR3 length is 9 residues. CDR1 and CDR2 (germline): DFQATT, SNEGSKA (reference sequence). The V gene lost 5 bases and the J gene lost 6 bases, with 4 bases spanning the gap.

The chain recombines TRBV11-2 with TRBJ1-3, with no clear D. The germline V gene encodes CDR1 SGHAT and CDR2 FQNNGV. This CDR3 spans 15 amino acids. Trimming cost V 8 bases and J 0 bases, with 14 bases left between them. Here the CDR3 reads CASCRQASSGNTIYF. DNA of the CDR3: TGTGCCAGCTGCAGGCAGGCGAGCTCTGGAAACACCATATATTTT.

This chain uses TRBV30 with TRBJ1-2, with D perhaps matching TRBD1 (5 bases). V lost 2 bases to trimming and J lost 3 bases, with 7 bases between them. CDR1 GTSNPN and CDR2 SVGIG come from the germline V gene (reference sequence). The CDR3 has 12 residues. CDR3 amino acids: CAWSRGDYGYTF. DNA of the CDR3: TGTGCCTGGAGTCGAGGGGACTATGGCTACACCTTC.

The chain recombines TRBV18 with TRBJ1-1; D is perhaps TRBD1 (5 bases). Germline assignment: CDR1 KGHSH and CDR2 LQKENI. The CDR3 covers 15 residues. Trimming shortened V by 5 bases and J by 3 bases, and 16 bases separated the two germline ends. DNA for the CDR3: TGTGCCAGCTCAACGGACATTTCACACCACACTGAAGCTTTCTTT. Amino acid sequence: CASSTDISHHTEAFF.

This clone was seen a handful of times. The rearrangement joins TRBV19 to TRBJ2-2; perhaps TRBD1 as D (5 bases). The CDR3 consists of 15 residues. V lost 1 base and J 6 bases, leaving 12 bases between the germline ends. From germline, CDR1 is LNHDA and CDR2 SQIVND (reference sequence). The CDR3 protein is CASSIGRVNAGELFF. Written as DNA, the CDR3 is TGTGCCAGTAGTATAGGCAGGGTAAACGCCGGGGAGCTGTTTTTT.

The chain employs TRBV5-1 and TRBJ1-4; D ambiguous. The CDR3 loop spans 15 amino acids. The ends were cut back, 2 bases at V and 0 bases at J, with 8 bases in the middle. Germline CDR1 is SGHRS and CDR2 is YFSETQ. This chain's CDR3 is CASSLDGTTNEKLFF. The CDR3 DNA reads TGCGCCAGCAGCTTAGACGGAACAACTAATGAAAAACTGTTTTTT.

The CDR3 reads CASSDPQVFNEKLFF. The CDR3 bases are TGTGCCAGCAGTGATCCGCAGGTCTTTAATGAAAAACTGTTTTTT. The chain uses TRBV2 and TRBJ1-4; no clear D. V lost 3 bases to trimming and J lost 4 bases, with 12 bases between them. Germline assignment: CDR1 SNHLY and CDR2 FYNNEI. This CDR3 is built from 15 residues.

The CDR3 reads CASSTRSGEQYF. The CDR3 bases are TGTGCCAGTAGTACGAGATCCGGAGAGCAGTACTTC. The chain carries TRBV19 and TRBJ2-7; no definite D call. CDR3 length: 12 residues. With 4 bases removed from V and 7 bases from J, the gap between germline ends came to 11 bases. Germline assignment: CDR1 LNHDA and CDR2 SQIVND (reference sequence). The full variable domain, rest sourced from reference TRBV19 and TRBJ2-7, is DGGITQSPKYLFRKEGQNVTLSCEQNLNHDAMYWYRQDPGQGLRLIYYSQIVNDFQKGDIAEGYSVSREKKESFPLTVTSAQKNPTAFYLCASSTRSGEQYFGPGTRLTVT.

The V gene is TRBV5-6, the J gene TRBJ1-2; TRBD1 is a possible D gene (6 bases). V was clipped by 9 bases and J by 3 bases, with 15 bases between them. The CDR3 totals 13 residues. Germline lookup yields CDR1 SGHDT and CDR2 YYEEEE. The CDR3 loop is CATARGVDYGYTF. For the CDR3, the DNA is TGTGCCACCGCCAGGGGTGTGGACTATGGCTACACCTTC.

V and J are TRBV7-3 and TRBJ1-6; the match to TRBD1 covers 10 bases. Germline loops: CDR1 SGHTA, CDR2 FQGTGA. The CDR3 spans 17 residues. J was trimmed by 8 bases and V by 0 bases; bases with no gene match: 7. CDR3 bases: TGTGCCAGCAGCTTAACCAGGGTGGGGACAGGGGATTCACCCCTCCACTTT. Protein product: CASSLTRVGTGDSPLHF.

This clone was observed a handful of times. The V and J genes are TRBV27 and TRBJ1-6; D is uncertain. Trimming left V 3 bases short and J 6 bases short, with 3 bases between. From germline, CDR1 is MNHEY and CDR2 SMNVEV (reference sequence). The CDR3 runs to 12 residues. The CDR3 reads CASSFSNSPLHF. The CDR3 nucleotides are TGTGCCAGCAGTTTTAGTAATTCACCCCTCCACTTT.

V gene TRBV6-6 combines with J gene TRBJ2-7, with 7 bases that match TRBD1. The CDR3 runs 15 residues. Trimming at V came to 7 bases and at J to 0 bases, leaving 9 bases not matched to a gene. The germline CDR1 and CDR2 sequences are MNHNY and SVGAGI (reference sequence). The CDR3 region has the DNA TGTGCCAGCAAATCCTTGACAGGGAGCTCCTACGAGCAGTACTTC. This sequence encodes CASKSLTGSSYEQYF.

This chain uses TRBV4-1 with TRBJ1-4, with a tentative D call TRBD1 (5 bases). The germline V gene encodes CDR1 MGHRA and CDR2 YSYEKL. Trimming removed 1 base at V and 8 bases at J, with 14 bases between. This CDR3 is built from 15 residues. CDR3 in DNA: TGCGCCAGCAGCCAAGTGGGGGAGGTTGGGGAAAAACTGTTTTTT. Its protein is CASSQVGEVGEKLFF.

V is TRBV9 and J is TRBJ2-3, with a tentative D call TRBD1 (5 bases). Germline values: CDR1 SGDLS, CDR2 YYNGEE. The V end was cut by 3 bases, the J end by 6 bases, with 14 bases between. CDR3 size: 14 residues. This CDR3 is CASSAATPGDTQYF. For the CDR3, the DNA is TGTGCCAGCAGCGCGGCCACTCCAGGGGATACGCAGTATTTT.

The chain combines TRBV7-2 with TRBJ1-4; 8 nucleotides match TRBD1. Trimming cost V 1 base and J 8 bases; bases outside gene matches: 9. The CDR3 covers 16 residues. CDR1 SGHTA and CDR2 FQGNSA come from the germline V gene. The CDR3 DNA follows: TGTGCCAGCAGCTTAGGAGGACAGGGTGGACCGGAAAAACTGTTTTTT. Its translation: CASSLGGQGGPEKLFF.

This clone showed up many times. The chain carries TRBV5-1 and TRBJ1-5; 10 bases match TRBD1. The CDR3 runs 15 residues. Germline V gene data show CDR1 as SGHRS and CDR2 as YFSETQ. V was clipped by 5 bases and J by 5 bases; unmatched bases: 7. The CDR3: CASSRDRGLDQPQHF. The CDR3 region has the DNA TGCGCCAGCAGTCGGGACAGGGGTCTCGATCAGCCCCAGCATTTT.

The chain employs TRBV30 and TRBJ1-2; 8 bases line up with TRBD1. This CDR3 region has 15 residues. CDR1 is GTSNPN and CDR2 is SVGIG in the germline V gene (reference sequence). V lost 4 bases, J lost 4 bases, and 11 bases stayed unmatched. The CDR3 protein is CAWTRGGQATYGYTF. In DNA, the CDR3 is TGTGCCTGGACCCGGGGGGGACAGGCTACCTATGGCTACACCTTC.

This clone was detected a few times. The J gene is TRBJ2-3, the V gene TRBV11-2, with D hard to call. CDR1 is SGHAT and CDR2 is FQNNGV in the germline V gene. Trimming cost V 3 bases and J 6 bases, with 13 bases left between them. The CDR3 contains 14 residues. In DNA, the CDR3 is TGTGCCAGCAGCTTGGGTCAGGCTCGGGATACGCAGTATTTT. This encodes CASSLGQARDTQYF.

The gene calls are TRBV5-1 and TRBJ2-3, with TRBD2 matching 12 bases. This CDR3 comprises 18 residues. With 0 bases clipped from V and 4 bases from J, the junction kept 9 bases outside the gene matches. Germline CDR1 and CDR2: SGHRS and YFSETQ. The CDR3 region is CASSLESSGGARADTQYF. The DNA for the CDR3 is TGCGCCAGCAGCTTGGAGTCTAGCGGGGGGGCGAGGGCAGATACGCAGTATTTT.

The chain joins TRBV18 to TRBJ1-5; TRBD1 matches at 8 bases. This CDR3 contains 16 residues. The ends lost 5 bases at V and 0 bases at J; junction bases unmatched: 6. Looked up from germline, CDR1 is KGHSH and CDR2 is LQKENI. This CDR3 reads CASSFQGAYSNQPQHF. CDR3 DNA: TGTGCCAGCTCATTCCAGGGGGCGTATAGCAATCAGCCCCAGCATTTT.

CDR3 protein: CASSPPSGYEQYF. DNA for the CDR3: TGTGCCAGCTCACCCCCCTCAGGGTACGAGCAGTACTTC. The chain is built from TRBV18 and TRBJ2-7; D may be TRBD1 (5 bases). The V gene lost 3 bases and the J gene lost 4 bases, with 10 bases spanning the gap. The CDR3 totals 13 residues. Looked up from germline, CDR1 is KGHSH and CDR2 is LQKENI. Combining the CDR3 with reference TRBV18 and TRBJ2-7 gives the whole variable domain NAGVMQNPRHLVRRRGQEARLRCSPMKGHSHVYWYRQLPEEGLKFMVYLQKENIIDESGMPKERFSAEFPKEGPSILRIQQVVRGDSAAYFCASSPPSGYEQYFGPGTRLTVT.

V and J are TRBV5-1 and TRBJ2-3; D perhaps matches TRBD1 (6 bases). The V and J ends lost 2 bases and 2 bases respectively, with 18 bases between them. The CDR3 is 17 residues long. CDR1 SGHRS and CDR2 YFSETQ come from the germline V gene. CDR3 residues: CASSLTIDRLLTDTQYF. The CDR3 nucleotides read TGCGCCAGCAGCTTAACGATCGACAGGCTCCTCACAGATACGCAGTATTTT.

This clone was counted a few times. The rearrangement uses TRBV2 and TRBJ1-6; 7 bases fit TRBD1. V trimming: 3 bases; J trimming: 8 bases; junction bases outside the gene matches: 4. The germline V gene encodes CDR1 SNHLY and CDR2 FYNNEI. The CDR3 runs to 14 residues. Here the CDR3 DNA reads TGTGCCAGCAGTGAGGGCAGGGGGTATTCACCCCTCCACTTT. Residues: CASSEGRGYSPLHF.

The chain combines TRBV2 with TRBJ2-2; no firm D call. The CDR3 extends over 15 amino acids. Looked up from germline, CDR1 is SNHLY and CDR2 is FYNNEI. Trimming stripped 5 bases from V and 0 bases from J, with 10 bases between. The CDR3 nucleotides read TGTGCCAGCAGTTTATCCAGTCCGAACACCGGGGAGCTGTTTTTT. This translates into CASSLSSPNTGELFF.

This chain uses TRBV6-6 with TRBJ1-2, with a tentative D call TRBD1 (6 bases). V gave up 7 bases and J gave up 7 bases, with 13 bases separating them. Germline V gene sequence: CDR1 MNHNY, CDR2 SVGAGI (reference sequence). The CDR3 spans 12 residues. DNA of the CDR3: TGTGCCAGCACCGACAGGTGGGCTGGCTACACCTTC. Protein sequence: CASTDRWAGYTF.

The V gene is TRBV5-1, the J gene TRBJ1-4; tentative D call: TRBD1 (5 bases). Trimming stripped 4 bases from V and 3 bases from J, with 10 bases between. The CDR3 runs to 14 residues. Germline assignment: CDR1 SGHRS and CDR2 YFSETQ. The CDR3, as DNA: TGCGCCAGCAGCCTCAGGGCCTCTAATGAAAAACTGTTTTTT. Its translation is CASSLRASNEKLFF.